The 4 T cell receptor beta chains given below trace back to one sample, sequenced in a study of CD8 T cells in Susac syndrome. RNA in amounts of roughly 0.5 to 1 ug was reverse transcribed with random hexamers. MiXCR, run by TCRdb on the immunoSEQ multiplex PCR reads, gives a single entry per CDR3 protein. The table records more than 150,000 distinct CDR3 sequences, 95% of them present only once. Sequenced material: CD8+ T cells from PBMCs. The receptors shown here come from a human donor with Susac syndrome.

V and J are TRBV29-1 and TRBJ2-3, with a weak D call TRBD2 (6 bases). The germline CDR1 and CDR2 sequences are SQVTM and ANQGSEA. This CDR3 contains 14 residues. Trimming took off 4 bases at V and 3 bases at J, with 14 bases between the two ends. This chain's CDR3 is CSVATGGATDTQYF. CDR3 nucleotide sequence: TGCAGCGTTGCGACTGGCGGGGCGACAGATACGCAGTATTTT.

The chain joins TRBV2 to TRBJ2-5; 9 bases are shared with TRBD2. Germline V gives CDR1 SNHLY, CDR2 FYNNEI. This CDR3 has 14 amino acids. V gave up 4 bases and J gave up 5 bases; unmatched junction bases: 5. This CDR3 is CASSVVAGVETQYF. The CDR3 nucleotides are TGTGCCAGCAGTGTTGTAGCGGGAGTGGAGACCCAGTACTTC.

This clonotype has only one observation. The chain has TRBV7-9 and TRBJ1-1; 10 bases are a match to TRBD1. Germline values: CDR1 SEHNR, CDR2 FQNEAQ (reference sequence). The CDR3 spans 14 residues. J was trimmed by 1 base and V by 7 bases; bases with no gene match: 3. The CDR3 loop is CASTGDRGNTEAFF. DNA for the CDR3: TGTGCCAGCACCGGGGACAGGGGGAACACTGAAGCTTTCTTT.

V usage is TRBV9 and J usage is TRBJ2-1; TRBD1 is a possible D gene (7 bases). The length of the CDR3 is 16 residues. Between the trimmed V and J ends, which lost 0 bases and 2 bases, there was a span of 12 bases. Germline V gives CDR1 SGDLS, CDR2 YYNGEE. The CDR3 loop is CASSVAGGGAYNEQFF. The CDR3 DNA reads TGTGCCAGCAGCGTAGCAGGGGGAGGTGCCTACAATGAGCAGTTCTTC.